This paragraph reports one T cell receptor (beta chain). These data originate in a study of T cell responses to AZD1222 COVID-19 vaccine. This table comes from immunoSEQ multiplex PCR, and its TCRdb copy is limited to in-frame clones, with some not included. The table has 95,000 to 150,000 clones, more than 85% seen once. The sequence came from an adult in good health. The starting material was peripheral blood, obtained on day 0 of MenACWY control vaccination.

The CDR3 region is CAVRGTSGRRGRETQYF. CDR3 nucleotides: TGTGCCGTCAGGGGAACTAGCGGGAGGAGGGGCCGTGAGACCCAGTACTTC. The chain carries TRBV7-6 and TRBJ2-5, with 12 nucleotides matching TRBD2. Germline loops: CDR1 SGHVS, CDR2 FNYEAQ. J gave up 5 bases and V 11 bases, and 18 bases lay outside the gene matches. The CDR3 is 17 amino acids.